This entry features one T cell receptor (beta chain) sequence. What it binds is not known. The data belong to a study of cytomegalovirus exposure and HLA in healthy donors. General study points: Many donors carried some public TCRs, although rarity characterized most TCR sequences.

A multiplex PCR was run with 60 Vbeta primers and 13 Jbeta primers. TCRdb's copy holds only in-frame clones and misses some; the assay was immunoSEQ multiplex PCR. The data show roughly 150,000 clones, with nearly 80% seen just once and approximately 15% held by the top ten. The CDR3 runs to 16 residues. Germline V CDR1 and CDR2: SGHVS, FNYEAQ. V gave up 2 bases and J gave up 7 bases, with 18 bases separating them. This receptor was identified in a woman aged 40 to 49 in good health and CMV-seronegative. The sample comprised PBMCs. The chain recombines TRBV7-6 with TRBJ2-1; tentatively, D is TRBD2 (6 bases). Written as DNA, the CDR3 is TGTGCCAGCAGCTTAAGCCCACGGGAGTGGGAGAATGAGCAGTTCTTC. This codes for CASSLSPREWENEQFF.